The source of this T cell receptor (beta chain) is a study of vaccination and CD4 T cells after COVID-19. CD4+ T cells that had been cultured provided DNA sequenced with the Oncomine TCR Beta short-read assay. TCRdb called the PCR reads again in MiXCR, with one record for every CDR3 protein. Found here are 13,000 to 15,000 distinct CDR3 sequences, approximately 51% of them singletons; the top ten hold roughly 26%. Indicated treatment: roughly 10-day PBMC culture with coronavirus spike peptide pools or control peptides (ViraFEST assay). It was with about 10 IU/ml IL-2 and approximately 9.7 ug/ml peptide pools that approximately 2 million PBMCs per well were cultured. Germline CDR1 LNHNV, CDR2 YYDKDF (reference sequence). The CDR3 is 13 residues long. Trimming left V 0 bases short and J 5 bases short, with 7 bases between. This clonotype was recorded a few times. Its antigen is undetermined.

The TCR was taken from a human donor with COVID-19. The rearrangement uses TRBV15 and TRBJ2-5, with TRBD2 as a possible D gene (5 bases). The sequencing here drew on cultured CD4+ T cells from blood, taken after SARS-CoV-2 vaccination. This CDR3 is CATSRDPGETQYF. CDR3 nucleotides: TGTGCCACCAGCAGAGATCCGGGGGAGACCCAGTACTTC.